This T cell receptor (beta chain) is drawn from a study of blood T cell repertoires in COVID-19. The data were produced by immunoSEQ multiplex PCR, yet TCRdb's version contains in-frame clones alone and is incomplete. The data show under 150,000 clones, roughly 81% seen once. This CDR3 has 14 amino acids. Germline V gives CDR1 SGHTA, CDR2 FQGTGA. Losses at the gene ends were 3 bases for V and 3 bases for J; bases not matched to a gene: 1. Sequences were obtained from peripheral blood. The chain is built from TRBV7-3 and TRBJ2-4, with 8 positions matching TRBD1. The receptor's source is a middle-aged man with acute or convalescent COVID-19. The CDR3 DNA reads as TGTGCCAGCAGCTTTACAGGGGGCAAAAACATTCAGTACTTC. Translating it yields CASSFTGGKNIQYF.